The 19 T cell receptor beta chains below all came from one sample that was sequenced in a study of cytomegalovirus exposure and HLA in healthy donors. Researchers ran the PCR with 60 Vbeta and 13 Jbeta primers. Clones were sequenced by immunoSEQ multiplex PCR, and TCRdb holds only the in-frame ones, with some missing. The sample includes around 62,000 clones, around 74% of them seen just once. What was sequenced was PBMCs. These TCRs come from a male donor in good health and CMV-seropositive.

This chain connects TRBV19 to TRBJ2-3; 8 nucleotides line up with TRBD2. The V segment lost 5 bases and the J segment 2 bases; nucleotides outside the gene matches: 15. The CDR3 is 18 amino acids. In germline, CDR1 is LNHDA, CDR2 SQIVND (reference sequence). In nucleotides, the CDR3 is TGTGCCAGTAGTCTGGGTAGCGGGGTTTCTGTTTACACAGATACGCAGTATTTT. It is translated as CASSLGSGVSVYTDTQYF.

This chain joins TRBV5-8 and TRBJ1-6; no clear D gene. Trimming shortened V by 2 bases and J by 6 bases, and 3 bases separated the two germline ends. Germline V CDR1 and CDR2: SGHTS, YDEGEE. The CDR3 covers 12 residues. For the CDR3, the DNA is TGTGCCAGCAGCTTCGTTAATTCACCCCTCCACTTT. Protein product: CASSFVNSPLHF.

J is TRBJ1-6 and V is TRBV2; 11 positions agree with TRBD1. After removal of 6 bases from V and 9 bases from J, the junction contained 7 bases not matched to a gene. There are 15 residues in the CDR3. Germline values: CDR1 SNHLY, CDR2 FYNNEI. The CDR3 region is CASRRTGGVGSPLHF. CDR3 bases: TGTGCCAGCAGGAGGACAGGGGGCGTTGGTTCACCCCTCCACTTT.

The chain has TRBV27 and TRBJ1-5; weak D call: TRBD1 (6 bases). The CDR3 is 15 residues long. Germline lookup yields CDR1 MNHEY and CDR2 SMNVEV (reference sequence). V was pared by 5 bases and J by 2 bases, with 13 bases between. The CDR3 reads CASSTGTLGNQPQHF. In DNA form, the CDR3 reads TGTGCCAGCAGTACAGGGACGCTTGGCAATCAGCCCCAGCATTTT.

The CDR3 DNA is TGTGCCAGCAGCTTAGATCAATTCGGTGCGGTTTCTAGCACAGATACGCAGTATTTT. The encoded protein is CASSLDQFGAVSSTDTQYF. V is TRBV11-2 and J is TRBJ2-3, with unresolved D. The germline CDR1 and CDR2 sequences are SGHAT and FQNNGV. This CDR3 contains 19 residues. The V end lost 0 bases, the J end lost 0 bases, and 19 bases lay between the germline ends.

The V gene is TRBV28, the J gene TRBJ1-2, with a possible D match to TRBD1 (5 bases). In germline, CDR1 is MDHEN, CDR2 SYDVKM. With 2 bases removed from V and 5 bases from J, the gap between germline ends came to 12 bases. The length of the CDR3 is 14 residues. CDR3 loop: CASSLRGVHYGYTF. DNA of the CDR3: TGTGCCAGCAGTTTACGGGGGGTCCATTATGGCTACACCTTC.

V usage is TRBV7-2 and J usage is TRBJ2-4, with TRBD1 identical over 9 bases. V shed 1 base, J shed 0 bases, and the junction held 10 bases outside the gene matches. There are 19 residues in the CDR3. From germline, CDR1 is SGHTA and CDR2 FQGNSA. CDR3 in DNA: TGTGCCAGCAGCTTAGTGTTCGCGGACAGGGGTATAGCCAAAAACATTCAGTACTTC. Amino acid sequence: CASSLVFADRGIAKNIQYF.

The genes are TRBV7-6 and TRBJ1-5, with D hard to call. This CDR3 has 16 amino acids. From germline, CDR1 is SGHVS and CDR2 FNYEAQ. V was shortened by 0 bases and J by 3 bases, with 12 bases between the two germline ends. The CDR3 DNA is TGTGCCAGCAGCTTAGCAGTCGGTGCAAACAATCAGCCCCAGCATTTT. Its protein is CASSLAVGANNQPQHF.

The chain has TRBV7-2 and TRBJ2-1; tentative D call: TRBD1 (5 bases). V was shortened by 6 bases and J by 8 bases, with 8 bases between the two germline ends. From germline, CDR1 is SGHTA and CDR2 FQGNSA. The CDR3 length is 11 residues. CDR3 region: CASRSGYEQFF. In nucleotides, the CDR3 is TGTGCCAGCAGGTCAGGGTATGAGCAGTTCTTC.

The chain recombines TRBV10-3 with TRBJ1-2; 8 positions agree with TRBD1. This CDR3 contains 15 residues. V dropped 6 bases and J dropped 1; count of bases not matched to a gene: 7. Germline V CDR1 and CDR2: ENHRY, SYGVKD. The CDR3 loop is CAIRKDRAHNYGYTF. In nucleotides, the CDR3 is TGTGCCATCAGAAAGGACAGGGCTCATAACTATGGCTACACCTTC.

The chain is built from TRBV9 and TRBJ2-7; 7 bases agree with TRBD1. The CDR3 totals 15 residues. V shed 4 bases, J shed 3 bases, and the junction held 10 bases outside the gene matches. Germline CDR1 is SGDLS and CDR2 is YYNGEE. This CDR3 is CASSRSGTAVYEQYF. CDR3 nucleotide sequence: TGTGCCAGCAGCCGATCCGGGACAGCGGTCTACGAGCAGTACTTC.

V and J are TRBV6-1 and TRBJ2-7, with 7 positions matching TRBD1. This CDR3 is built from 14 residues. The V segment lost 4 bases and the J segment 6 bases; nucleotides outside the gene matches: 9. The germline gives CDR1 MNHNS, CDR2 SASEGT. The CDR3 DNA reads TGTGCCAGCAGTGGGCCGGGACAGATGGGCGAGCAGTACTTC. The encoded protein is CASSGPGQMGEQYF.

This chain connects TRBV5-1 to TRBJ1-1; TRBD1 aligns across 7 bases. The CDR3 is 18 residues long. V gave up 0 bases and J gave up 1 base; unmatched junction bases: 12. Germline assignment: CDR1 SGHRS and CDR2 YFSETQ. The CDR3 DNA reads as TGCGCCAGCAGCTTGGGGACAGGCGTAAGCCCCCCGAACACTGAAGCTTTCTTT. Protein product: CASSLGTGVSPPNTEAFF.

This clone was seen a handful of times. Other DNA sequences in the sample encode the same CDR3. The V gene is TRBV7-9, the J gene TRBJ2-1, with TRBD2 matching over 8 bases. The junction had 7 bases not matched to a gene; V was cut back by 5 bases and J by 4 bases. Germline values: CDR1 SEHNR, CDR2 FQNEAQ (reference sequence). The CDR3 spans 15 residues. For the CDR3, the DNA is TGTGCCAGCAGCCTTGCGGGGGGCCAATACAATGAGCAGTTCTTC. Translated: CASSLAGGQYNEQFF.

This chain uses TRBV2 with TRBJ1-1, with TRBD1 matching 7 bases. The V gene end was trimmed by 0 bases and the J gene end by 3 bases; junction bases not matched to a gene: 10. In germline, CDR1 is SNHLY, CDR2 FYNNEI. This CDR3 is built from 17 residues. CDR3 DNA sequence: TGTGCCAGCAGTGAAGCGCGGAGGGGGCGTTCGCACACTGAAGCTTTCTTT. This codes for CASSEARRGRSHTEAFF.

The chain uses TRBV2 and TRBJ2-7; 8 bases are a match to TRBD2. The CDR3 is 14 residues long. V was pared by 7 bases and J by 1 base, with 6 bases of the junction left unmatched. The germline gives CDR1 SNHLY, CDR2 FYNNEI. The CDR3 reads CASTTSGASYEQYF. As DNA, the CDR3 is TGTGCCAGCACTACTAGCGGTGCGTCCTACGAGCAGTACTTC. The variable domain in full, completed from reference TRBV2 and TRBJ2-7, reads EPEVTQTPSHQVTQMGQEVILRCVPISNHLYFYWYRQILGQKVEFLVSFYNNEISEKSEIFDDQFSVERPDGSNFTLKIRSTKLEDSAMYFCASTTSGASYEQYFGPGTRLTVT.

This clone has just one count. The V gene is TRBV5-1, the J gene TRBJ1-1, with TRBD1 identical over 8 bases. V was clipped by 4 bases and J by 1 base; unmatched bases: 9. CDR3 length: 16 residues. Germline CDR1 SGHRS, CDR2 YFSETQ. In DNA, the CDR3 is TGCGCCAGCAGCGTTGGTCAGGGGGCTGGGAACACTGAAGCTTTCTTT. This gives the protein CASSVGQGAGNTEAFF.

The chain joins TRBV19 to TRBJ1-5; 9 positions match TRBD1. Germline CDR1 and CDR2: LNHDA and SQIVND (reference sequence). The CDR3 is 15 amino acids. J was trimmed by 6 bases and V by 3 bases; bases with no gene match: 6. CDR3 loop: CASSIMGTGFQPQHF. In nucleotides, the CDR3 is TGTGCCAGTAGTATTATGGGGACAGGGTTTCAGCCCCAGCATTTT.

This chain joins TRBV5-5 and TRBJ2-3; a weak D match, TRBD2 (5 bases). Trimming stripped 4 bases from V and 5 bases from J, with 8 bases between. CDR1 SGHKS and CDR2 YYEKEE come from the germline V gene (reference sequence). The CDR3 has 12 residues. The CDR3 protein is CASSPEGDTQYF. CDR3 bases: TGTGCCAGCAGCCCCGAGGGAGATACGCAGTATTTT.